This T cell receptor beta chain was sequenced in a study of T cell repertoires in cytomegalovirus infection. In TCRdb, the reads were re-called with MiXCR into one record per CDR3 protein. The table includes some 270,000 distinct CDR3 sequences, over 15% detected once. Study-level findings and limits: What dominated the ex vivo response were HLA-C-restricted CMV-specific TCR beta clonotypes.

Of note for this clonotype: What it binds is not known.

V shed 4 bases and J 6 bases; nucleotides not matched to a gene: 14. The CDR3 extends over 17 amino acids. Germline-derived CDR1 and CDR2 are LGHNA and YSLEER. Sequences were obtained from CD8+ T cells from PBMCs. The V gene is TRBV4-3, the J gene TRBJ2-2, with TRBD1 matching over 7 bases. The receptor comes from a human donor in good health (CMV status not recorded). Some clones in this sample may be carry-over from other donors' samples. CDR3 sequence reads: CASSLAPPDRFSGELFF. Written as DNA, the CDR3 is TGCGCCAGCAGCCTCGCGCCCCCGGACAGGTTTTCCGGGGAGCTGTTTTTT.